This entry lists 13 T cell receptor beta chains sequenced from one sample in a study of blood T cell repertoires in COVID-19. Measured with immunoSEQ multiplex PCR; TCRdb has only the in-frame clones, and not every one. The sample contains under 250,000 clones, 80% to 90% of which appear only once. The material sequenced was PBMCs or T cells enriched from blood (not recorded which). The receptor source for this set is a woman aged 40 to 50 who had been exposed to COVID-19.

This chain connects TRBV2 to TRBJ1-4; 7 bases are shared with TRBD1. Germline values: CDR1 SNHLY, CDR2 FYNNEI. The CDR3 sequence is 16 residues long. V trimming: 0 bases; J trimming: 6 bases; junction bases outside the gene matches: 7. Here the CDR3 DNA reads TGTGCCAGCAGTGAAGCGCTCCAAGGGGGCGATGAAAAACTGTTTTTT. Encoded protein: CASSEALQGGDEKLFF.

DNA for the CDR3: TGTGCCATCAGTGACCTCTCCTACGAGCAGTACTTC. Encoded protein: CAISDLSYEQYF. J is TRBJ2-7 and V is TRBV10-3; D is unclear. The CDR3 has 12 amino acids. V was shortened by 3 bases and J by 0 bases, with 3 bases between the two germline ends. Germline V gene data show CDR1 as ENHRY and CDR2 as SYGVKD.

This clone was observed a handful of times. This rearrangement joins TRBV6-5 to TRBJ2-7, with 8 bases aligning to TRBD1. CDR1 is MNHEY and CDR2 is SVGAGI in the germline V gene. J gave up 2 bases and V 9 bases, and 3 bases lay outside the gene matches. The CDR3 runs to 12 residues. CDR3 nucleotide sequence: TGTGCCAGTAGACAGGGGACCTACGAGCAGTACTTC. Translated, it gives CASRQGTYEQYF.

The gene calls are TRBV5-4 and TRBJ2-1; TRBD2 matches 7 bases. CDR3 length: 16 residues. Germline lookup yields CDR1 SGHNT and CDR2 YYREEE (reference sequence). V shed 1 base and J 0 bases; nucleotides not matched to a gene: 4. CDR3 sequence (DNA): TGTGCCAGCAGCTTGCAGCGGGACTACTCCTACAATGAGCAGTTCTTC. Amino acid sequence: CASSLQRDYSYNEQFF.

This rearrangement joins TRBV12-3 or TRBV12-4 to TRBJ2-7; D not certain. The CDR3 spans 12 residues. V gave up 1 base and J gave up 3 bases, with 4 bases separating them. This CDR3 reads CASSLVSYEQYF. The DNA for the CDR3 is TGTGCCAGCAGTTTAGTCAGCTACGAGCAGTACTTC.

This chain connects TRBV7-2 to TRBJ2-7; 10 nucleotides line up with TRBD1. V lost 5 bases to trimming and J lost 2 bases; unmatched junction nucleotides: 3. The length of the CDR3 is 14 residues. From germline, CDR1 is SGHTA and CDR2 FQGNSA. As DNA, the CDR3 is TGTGCCAGCAGCCCGGGGACAGGGGCCTACGAGCAGTACTTC. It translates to CASSPGTGAYEQYF.

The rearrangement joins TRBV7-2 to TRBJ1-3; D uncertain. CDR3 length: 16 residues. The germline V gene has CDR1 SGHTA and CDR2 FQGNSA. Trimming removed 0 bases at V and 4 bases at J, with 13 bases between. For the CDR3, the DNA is TGTGCCAGCAGCTTAGCCCCCCCGTCCGTCGGAAACACCATATATTTT. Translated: CASSLAPPSVGNTIYF.

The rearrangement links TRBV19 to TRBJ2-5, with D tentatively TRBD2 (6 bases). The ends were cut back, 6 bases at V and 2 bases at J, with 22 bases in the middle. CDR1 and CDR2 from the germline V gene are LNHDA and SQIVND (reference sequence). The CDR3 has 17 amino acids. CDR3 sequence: CASSPIAPGRGQETQYF. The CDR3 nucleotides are TGTGCCAGTAGCCCTATAGCTCCCGGGAGAGGGCAAGAGACCCAGTACTTC.

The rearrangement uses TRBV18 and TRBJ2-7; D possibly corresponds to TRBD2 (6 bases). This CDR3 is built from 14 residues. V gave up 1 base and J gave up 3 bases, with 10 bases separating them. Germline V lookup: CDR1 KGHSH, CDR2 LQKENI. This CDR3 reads CASSPQTGVYEQYV. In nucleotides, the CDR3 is TGTGCCAGCTCACCACAAACGGGGGTCTACGAGCAGTACGTC.

The CDR3 reads CASSQWRGLRGELFF. For the CDR3, the DNA is TGTGCCAGCAGCCAGTGGCGGGGGCTCCGGGGGGAGCTGTTTTTT. The gene calls are TRBV3-1 (or the pseudogene TRBV3-2) and TRBJ2-2; weak D call: TRBD2 (7 bases). Germline V lookup: CDR1 LGHDT, CDR2 YNNKEL (reference sequence). Trimming took 3 bases from V and 8 from J, leaving 16 bases between them. The CDR3 runs 15 residues.

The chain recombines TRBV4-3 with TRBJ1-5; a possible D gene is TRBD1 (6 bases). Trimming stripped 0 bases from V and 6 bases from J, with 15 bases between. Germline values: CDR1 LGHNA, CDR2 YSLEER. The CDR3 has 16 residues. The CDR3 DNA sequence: TGCGCCAGCAGCCAAGATTGGGGACAAACGGGTCAGCCCCAGCATTTT. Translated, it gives CASSQDWGQTGQPQHF.

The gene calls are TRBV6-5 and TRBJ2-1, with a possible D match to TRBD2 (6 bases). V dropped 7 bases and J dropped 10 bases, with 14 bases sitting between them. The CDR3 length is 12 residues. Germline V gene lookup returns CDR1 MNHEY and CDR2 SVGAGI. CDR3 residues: CASTSSVYEQFF. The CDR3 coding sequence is TGTGCCAGCACCTCTAGCGTGTACGAGCAGTTCTTC.

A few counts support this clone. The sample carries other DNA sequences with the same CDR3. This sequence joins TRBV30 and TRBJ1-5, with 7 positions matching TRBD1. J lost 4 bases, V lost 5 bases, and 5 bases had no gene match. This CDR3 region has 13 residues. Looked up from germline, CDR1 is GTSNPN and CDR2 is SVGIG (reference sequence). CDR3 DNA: TGTGCCTGGTCGAGGGACAGTAATCAGCCCCAGCATTTT. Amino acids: CAWSRDSNQPQHF.